The sequence of this T cell receptor (beta chain) was determined in a study of regulatory T cells in long-lasting Graves disease. General study findings and limits: Favored gene segments in persistent disease were TRBV28, TRBJ1-2 and TRBJ2-5. Sampling was limited to peripheral blood rather than thyroid tissue.

This clonotype showed up many times. The antigen is unknown. V was pared by 0 bases and J by 1 base, with 6 bases of the junction left unmatched. Germline-derived CDR1 and CDR2 are GTSNPN and SVGIG (reference sequence). The CDR3 length is 16 residues. HTBI primers from iRepertoire and Arm-PCR of CDR3 regions yielded the TCR beta libraries. TCRdb independently ran MiXCR on the multiplex PCR reads; one entry per CDR3 protein. The sample carries 250,000 to 300,000 distinct CDR3 sequences, roughly a fifth recorded once. Time point indicated: persistent/refractory GD, antithyroid drugs over 5 years with positive TRAb. PBMC RNA was the source of the TCR library. The patient group derived from an endocrinology department in Xi'an, China.

Sequencing was performed on peripheral blood mononuclear cells (PBMCs), taken when the disease was refractory, from a patient treated with antithyroid drugs. The origin of this receptor is a female donor with Graves disease. This chain links TRBV30 with TRBJ1-5; 7 bases fit TRBD1. The CDR3 sequence: CAWSVGGRGSNQPQHF. In DNA form, the CDR3 reads TGTGCCTGGAGTGTAGGGGGCAGGGGAAGCAATCAGCCCCAGCATTTT. Combining the CDR3 with reference TRBV30 and TRBJ1-5 gives the whole variable domain SQTIHQWPATLVQPVGSPLSLECTVEGTSNPNLYWYRQAAGRGLQLLFYSVGIGQISSEVPQNLSASRPQDRQFILSSKKLLLSDSGFYLCAWSVGGRGSNQPQHFGDGTRLSIL.